The 23 T cell receptor beta chains given below trace back to one sample, sequenced in a study of metastatic and nonmetastatic thyroid tumors. TCRdb called clones again from the PCR reads with MiXCR. This sample carries 34,000 or so clones, roughly 36% of them seen once, and the ten largest clones take 20% to 25%. The entire patient cohort was treatment-naive prior to thyroid surgery. Sample: tumor tissue. These receptor sequences come from a female donor with papillary thyroid cancer or a benign thyroid nodule (not recorded which). Some clones in this sample may be carry-over from other donors' samples.

The chain joins TRBV27 to TRBJ2-1; 7 bases line up with TRBD2. CDR1 and CDR2 (germline): MNHEY, SMNVEV (reference sequence). V shed 5 bases, J shed 5 bases, and the junction held 12 bases outside the gene matches. The CDR3 loop spans 16 amino acids. The CDR3, as DNA: TGTGCCAGCAGTCGACAGACTAGCCGCGGGCACAATGAGCAGTTCTTC. Residues: CASSRQTSRGHNEQFF.

This clone has only one observation. This chain connects TRBV30 to TRBJ1-2; TRBD1 might be the D (5 bases). The CDR3 has 11 residues. V lost 6 bases, J lost 12 bases, and 17 bases lay in between. The V gene's germline CDR1 is GTSNPN and CDR2 SVGIG (reference sequence). In DNA, the CDR3 is TGTGCCTGCCCGGTAGGTGGGACGAACACCTTC. Translating it yields CACPVGGTNTF.

The V and J genes are TRBV6-1 and TRBJ2-1, with 8 positions matching TRBD1. Germline CDR1 is MNHNS and CDR2 is SASEGT. The J segment lost 5 bases and the V segment lost 0 bases, leaving 9 bases of the junction unmatched. This CDR3 has 17 residues. The CDR3 is CASSEASFGTGNNEQFF. CDR3 nucleotide sequence: TGTGCCAGCAGTGAAGCGAGTTTCGGGACAGGAAACAATGAGCAGTTCTTC.

The V call is TRBV6-2 or TRBV6-3, the J call TRBJ1-1; D is undetermined. Trimming took 4 bases from V and 1 from J, leaving 4 bases between them. The CDR3 consists of 12 residues. Germline V gene sequence: CDR1 MNHEY, CDR2 SVGEGT. CDR3 region: CASSSWNTEAFF. CDR3 in DNA: TGTGCCAGCAGTTCCTGGAACACTGAAGCTTTCTTT.

The chain recombines TRBV6-1 with TRBJ2-7; D is uncertain. The germline gives CDR1 MNHNS, CDR2 SASEGT. V lost 7 bases and J lost 7, with 23 bases in between. The CDR3 sequence is 15 residues long. For the CDR3, the DNA is TGTGCCAGCACCAAAGAGGCCATGGCGATGAATGAGCAGTACTTC. Translated, it gives CASTKEAMAMNEQYF.

CDR3: CASSSTGGREKLFF. The CDR3 bases are TGCGCCAGCAGCTCAACAGGGGGAAGAGAAAAACTGTTTTTT. The V call is TRBV5-1, the J call TRBJ1-4; 8 bases fit TRBD1. Losses at the gene ends were 3 bases for V and 8 bases for J; bases not matched to a gene: 6. Germline CDR1 reads SGHRS; CDR2 reads YFSETQ. This CDR3 has 14 amino acids.

The CDR3 is CASSPTTSAPGELFF. DNA of the CDR3: TGTGCCAGCTCGCCCACTACTAGCGCCCCCGGGGAGCTGTTTTTT. The gene calls are TRBV18 and TRBJ2-2; 7 positions agree with TRBD2. The CDR3 sequence is 15 residues long. Germline CDR1 and CDR2: KGHSH and LQKENI. Germline trimming cut 6 bases from V and 6 bases from J; bases unmatched to any gene: 10. Complete variable domain (other parts from reference TRBV18 and TRBJ2-2): NAGVMQNPRHLVRRRGQEARLRCSPMKGHSHVYWYRQLPEEGLKFMVYLQKENIIDESGMPKERFSAEFPKEGPSILRIQQVVRGDSAAYFCASSPTTSAPGELFFGEGSRLTVL.

The genes are TRBV27 and TRBJ1-5; unclear D gene. With 5 bases removed from V and 3 bases from J, the gap between germline ends came to 14 bases. This CDR3 is 15 amino acids long. Germline values: CDR1 MNHEY, CDR2 SMNVEV (reference sequence). CDR3 DNA sequence: TGTGCCAGCAGTCCCGGGCCGGGTATCAATCAGCCCCAGCATTTT. Translation gives CASSPGPGINQPQHF.

The table lists this clone with a few counts. The chain combines TRBV6-1 with TRBJ1-3; D is ambiguous. The germline V and J ends were trimmed by 8 bases and 0 bases, with 8 bases remaining between them. CDR3 length equals 13 residues. Germline CDR1 and CDR2: MNHNS and SASEGT. The CDR3: CASGGLSGNTIYF. In DNA form, the CDR3 reads TGTGCCAGCGGTGGGCTCTCTGGAAACACCATATATTTT.

The rearrangement joins TRBV11-3 to TRBJ1-1, with D possibly TRBD1 on 5 matching bases. This CDR3 spans 14 amino acids. Germline lookup yields CDR1 SGHNT and CDR2 YENEEA. Trimming left V 2 bases short and J 2 bases short, with 9 bases between. The CDR3, as DNA: TGTGCCAGCAGCTTATGGGACGTTAACACTGAAGCTTTCTTT. Translated: CASSLWDVNTEAFF.

J is TRBJ1-6 and V is TRBV5-1, with D possibly matching TRBD1 (6 bases). V was pared by 7 bases and J by 8 bases, with 10 bases between. Germline-derived CDR1 and CDR2 are SGHRS and YFSETQ. CDR3 length: 12 amino acids. This chain's CDR3 is CASRDNHSPLHF. DNA of the CDR3: TGCGCCAGCCGGGACAACCATTCACCCCTCCACTTT.

This clone was counted between two and nine times. This chain joins TRBV6-5 and TRBJ1-5; the D gene is possibly TRBD1 (5 bases). V was cut by 2 bases and J by 1 base, with 6 bases left in between. The CDR3 is 14 residues long. Germline V CDR1 and CDR2: MNHEY, SVGAGI. This chain's CDR3 is CASSYEGSNQPQHF. CDR3 in DNA: TGTGCCAGCAGTTACGAGGGGAGCAATCAGCCCCAGCATTTT.

This clone has only a few counts. This chain connects TRBV6-2 or TRBV6-3 to TRBJ2-2, with D perhaps TRBD2 (5 bases). Germline CDR1 is MNHEY and CDR2 is SVGEGT. This CDR3 spans 16 amino acids. V was trimmed by 3 bases and J by 1 base, leaving 12 bases between them. CDR3: CASSYRNSENTGELFF. CDR3 in DNA: TGTGCCAGCAGTTATCGGAATAGCGAGAACACCGGGGAGCTGTTTTTT.

The chain is built from TRBV6-1 and TRBJ2-4; D may be TRBD2 (7 bases). This CDR3 contains 13 residues. CDR1 and CDR2 (germline): MNHNS, SASEGT. V lost 7 bases to trimming and J lost 6 bases, with 13 bases between them. The CDR3 sequence: CASIGGGLNIQYF. The CDR3 nucleotides read TGTGCCAGCATTGGGGGGGGGCTAAACATTCAGTACTTC.

Ten or more counts support this clone. The V call is TRBV27, the J call TRBJ2-1, with D possibly being TRBD2 (6 bases). The CDR3 runs 17 residues. Looked up from germline, CDR1 is MNHEY and CDR2 is SMNVEV (reference sequence). Trimming left V 0 bases short and J 4 bases short, with 16 bases between. The CDR3 DNA reads TGTGCCAGCAGTTTATCGTGGGGGGAGTTCGCTTACAATGAGCAGTTCTTC. This translates into CASSLSWGEFAYNEQFF.

The chain carries TRBV5-1 and TRBJ2-1; 16 bases match TRBD2. V lost 4 bases and J lost 8; bases outside the gene matches: 9. Germline lookup yields CDR1 SGHRS and CDR2 YFSETQ. The CDR3 has 17 amino acids. In DNA, the CDR3 is TGCGCCAGCAGCCGGAATCCGGGACTAGCGGGAGGGGATGAGCAGTTCTTC. Residues: CASSRNPGLAGGDEQFF.

The V and J genes are TRBV11-3 and TRBJ2-7, with 7 bases identical to TRBD1. With V trimmed by 3 bases and J by 3 bases, 8 bases remained unmatched. The CDR3 is made up of 15 amino acids. The germline gives CDR1 SGHNT, CDR2 YENEEA. CDR3 region: CASSFATGIGYEQYF. The CDR3 DNA follows: TGTGCCAGCAGCTTTGCGACAGGGATTGGCTACGAGCAGTACTTC.

This chain connects TRBV5-6 to TRBJ1-2; TRBD1 aligns across 10 bases. The CDR3 spans 15 residues. The V gene end was trimmed by 1 base and the J gene end by 3 bases; junction bases not matched to a gene: 3. Germline V gives CDR1 SGHDT, CDR2 YYEEEE. The CDR3: CASSLSGTGDYGYTF. The CDR3 nucleotides read TGTGCCAGCAGCTTGTCCGGGACAGGGGACTATGGCTACACCTTC. Full variable domain (outside the CDR3, taken from reference TRBV5-6 and TRBJ1-2): DAGVTQSPTHLIKTRGQQVTLRCSPKSGHDTVSWYQQALGQGPQFIFQYYEEEERQRGNFPDRFSGHQFPNYSSELNVNALLLGDSALYLCASSLSGTGDYGYTFGSGTRLTVV.

This clone was found a few times. The V and J genes are TRBV28 and TRBJ2-7; D might be TRBD1 (5 bases). Trimming removed 2 bases at V and 0 bases at J, with 11 bases between. Germline V gene lookup returns CDR1 MDHEN and CDR2 SYDVKM. This CDR3 comprises 15 residues. The CDR3 DNA follows: TGTGCCAGCAGTTTAAGTGGGGCCAGCTCCTACGAGCAGTACTTC. Its translation is CASSLSGASSYEQYF.

The rearrangement uses TRBV7-6 and TRBJ1-2, with 8 bases lining up with TRBD1. V shed 3 bases and J 4 bases; nucleotides not matched to a gene: 16. This CDR3 has 18 amino acids. CDR1 and CDR2 from the germline V gene are SGHVS and FNYEAQ. Here the CDR3 DNA reads TGTGCCAGCAGCTTGGGACTCGGGACAGGTGAATCAATCTATGGCTACACCTTC. It translates to CASSLGLGTGESIYGYTF.

This rearrangement joins TRBV19 to TRBJ2-5; D is perhaps TRBD2 (6 bases). The CDR3 is 14 residues long. Trimming removed 5 bases at V and 2 bases at J, with 12 bases between. Per germline, CDR1 LNHDA and CDR2 SQIVND (reference sequence). As DNA, the CDR3 is TGTGCCAGTAGTCCGCGGGACTTACAAGAGACCCAGTACTTC. Translation: CASSPRDLQETQYF.

Many counts were recorded for this clone. The sample holds other DNA sequences that translate to the same CDR3. This chain joins TRBV15 and TRBJ2-7; TRBD1 matches 8 bases. Germline CDR1 reads LNHNV; CDR2 reads YYDKDF (reference sequence). V shed 1 base and J 3 bases; nucleotides not matched to a gene: 5. CDR3 length: 15 residues. CDR3 loop: CATSRGTGGIYEQYF. The DNA of the CDR3 is TGTGCCACCAGCAGAGGAACAGGGGGTATCTACGAGCAGTACTTC.

The CDR3 nucleotides read TGCGCCAGCAGCCCCAATACGGCTGGTGGCGATGAGCAGTTCTTC. Translated: CASSPNTAGGDEQFF. The gene calls are TRBV5-1 and TRBJ2-1; unclear D gene. CDR1 is SGHRS, CDR2 YFSETQ, per germline. The CDR3 spans 15 residues. The V gene lost 4 bases and the J gene lost 8 bases, with 19 bases spanning the gap.